One T cell receptor beta chain is described in this entry. The antigen is undetermined. This specimen belongs to a study of beta chain features in type 1 diabetes. Since all of the isolated RNA was reverse transcribed, expressed TCRB transcripts were what got sequenced. Profiling relied on immunoSEQ multiplex PCR, and the TCRdb table lists in-frame clones only, not all of them. The sample consists of roughly 400,000 clones, over 9% of them appearing once. Findings and limits, study-wide: A moderate, significant TCRB CDR3 shortening appeared in type 1 diabetes across four CD4+ subsets. Overrepresentation of cells with high TCR expression could result from cDNA sequencing.

Germline assignment: CDR1 SQVTM and CDR2 ANQGSEA. Germline trimming cut 2 bases from V and 4 bases from J; bases unmatched to any gene: 12. This CDR3 spans 16 amino acids. Based on CD45RO/CCR7/CD25/CD127/CD95/CD27, CD4+ regulatory, stem cell-like memory, naive and central memory cells were sorted. All sorted populations exceeded 98% purity. Source material: central memory CD4+ T cells from blood. The chain is built from TRBV29-1 and TRBJ2-3; 7 bases agree with TRBD2. This receptor was taken from a man under 40 with type 1 diabetes. For the CDR3, the DNA is TGCAGCGTTGAAAGGTCCGGGAGGCCCGGCGCAGATACGCAGTATTTT. Its translation is CSVERSGRPGADTQYF.